This passage covers 5 T cell receptor beta chains from one sample sequenced in a study of T cell changes during pregnancy in multiple sclerosis. Assay used: immunoSEQ multiplex PCR; TCRdb lists only in-frame clones, some missing. The sample lists some 70,000 clones; about 90% were seen once. Material: peripheral blood, obtained in the second trimester of pregnancy. Receptors were obtained from a female donor with multiple sclerosis, enrolled in a pregnancy study.

This chain connects TRBV5-4 to TRBJ1-2; 7 nucleotides match TRBD1. The germline CDR1 and CDR2 sequences are SGHNT and YYREEE (reference sequence). The J segment lost 8 bases and the V segment lost 0 bases, leaving 7 bases of the junction unmatched. The CDR3 length is 14 residues. The chain's CDR3 is CASSLGPGTDGYTF. The DNA for the CDR3 is TGTGCCAGCAGCTTGGGACCCGGGACAGACGGCTACACCTTC. The variable domain in full, completed from reference TRBV5-4 and TRBJ1-2, reads ETGVTQSPTHLIKTRGQQVTLRCSSQSGHNTVSWYQQALGQGPQFIFQYYREEENGRGNFPPRFSGLQFPNYSSELNVNALELDDSALYLCASSLGPGTDGYTFGSGTRLTVV.

This rearrangement joins TRBV4-3 to TRBJ1-6; a possible D gene is TRBD1 (6 bases). Trimming stripped 4 bases from V and 4 bases from J, with 8 bases between. The CDR3 length is 14 residues. Germline V gives CDR1 LGHNA, CDR2 YSLEER. Here the CDR3 reads CASSLDRYNSPLHF. The CDR3, as DNA: TGCGCCAGCAGCCTGGACAGATATAATTCACCCCTCCACTTT.

V usage is TRBV7-2 and J usage is TRBJ1-1; D may be TRBD1 (6 bases). CDR3 length: 15 amino acids. The germline gives CDR1 SGHTA, CDR2 FQGNSA. V dropped 3 bases and J dropped 4 bases, with 15 bases sitting between them. The CDR3: CASSFPGGGATEAFF. Written as DNA, the CDR3 is TGTGCCAGCAGCTTCCCGGGGGGCGGGGCCACTGAAGCTTTCTTT. Supplemented by reference TRBV7-2 and TRBJ1-1, the full variable domain reads GAGVSQSPSNKVTEKGKDVELRCDPISGHTALYWYRQSLGQGLEFLIYFQGNSAPDKSGLPSDRFSAERTGGSVSTLTIQRTQQEDSAVYLCASSFPGGGATEAFFGQGTRLTVV.

J is TRBJ2-1 and V is TRBV19; 8 bases are a match to TRBD2. V shed 5 bases and J 3 bases; nucleotides not matched to a gene: 6. From germline, CDR1 is LNHDA and CDR2 SQIVND (reference sequence). This CDR3 is built from 15 residues. Written as DNA, the CDR3 is TGTGCCAGTAGTCCCGGGGGACTAGTCTACAATGAGCAGTTCTTC. It yields the protein CASSPGGLVYNEQFF.

The rearrangement uses TRBV7-3 and TRBJ2-2; 7 nucleotides match TRBD2. This CDR3 contains 15 residues. V was pared by 2 bases and J by 6 bases, with 6 bases of the junction left unmatched. Germline V lookup: CDR1 SGHTA, CDR2 FQGTGA. The CDR3 DNA sequence: TGTGCCAGCAGCTTAGCCCCGACTAGCCCCGGGGAGCTGTTTTTT. Its protein is CASSLAPTSPGELFF.